This TCR beta chain derives from a study of blood T cells in healthy people across ages. A second 7 to 11 cycle PCR used barcoded and J-beta primers. TCRdb redid the calling of the 5' RACE reads with MiXCR, one entry per CDR3 protein. The sample has some 750,000 distinct CDR3 sequences, around a fifth seen once; the top ten hold 22%. Material for sequencing was blood. The receptor was derived from a man in his 70s in good health.

CDR3 protein: CASSLPTGVLNEQFF. Written as DNA, the CDR3 is TGTGCCAGCAGCCTCCCCACCGGGGTCCTCAATGAGCAGTTCTTC. The chain uses TRBV14 and TRBJ2-1; a possible D gene is TRBD2 (5 bases). There are 15 residues in the CDR3. The V end lost 4 bases, the J end lost 6 bases, and 16 bases lay between the germline ends. Germline CDR1 SGHDN, CDR2 FVKESK.